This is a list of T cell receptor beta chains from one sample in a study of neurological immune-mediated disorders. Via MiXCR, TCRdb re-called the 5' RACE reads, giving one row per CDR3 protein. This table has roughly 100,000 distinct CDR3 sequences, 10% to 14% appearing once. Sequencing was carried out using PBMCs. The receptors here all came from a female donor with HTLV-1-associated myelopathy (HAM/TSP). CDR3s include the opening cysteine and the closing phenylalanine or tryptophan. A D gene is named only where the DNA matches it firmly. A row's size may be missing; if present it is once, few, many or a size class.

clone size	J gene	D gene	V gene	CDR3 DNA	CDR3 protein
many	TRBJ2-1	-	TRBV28	TGTGCCAGCAGATCGGGGGTTGGGCAGTTCTTC	CASRSGVGQFF
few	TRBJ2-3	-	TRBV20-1	TGCAGTGCCGAAAATCTAGTGGGCACAGATACGCAGTATTTT	CSAENLVGTDTQYF
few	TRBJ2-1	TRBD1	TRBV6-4	TGTGCCAGCAGTTCACAGGGGGGCTCAAATGAGCAGTTCTTC	CASSSQGGSNEQFF
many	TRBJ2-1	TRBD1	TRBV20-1	TGCAGTGCTAGATCAGGGGGAAGTGAGCAGTTCTTC	CSARSGGSEQFF
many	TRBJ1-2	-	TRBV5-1	TGCGCCAGCAGCCTTTCTCAGGACAGCTATGGCTACACCTTC	CASSLSQDSYGYTF
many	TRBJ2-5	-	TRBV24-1	TGTGCCACCACCGACTCCCTCGGGGCCCAGTACTTC	CATTDSLGAQYF
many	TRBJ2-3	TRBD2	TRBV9	TGTGCCAGCAGCGTCGTTGGGGCGGGGGGCCCCACAGATACGCAGTATTTT	CASSVVGAGGPTDTQYF
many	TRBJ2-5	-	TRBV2	TGTGCCAGCAGTGAGCAAATTGAGACCCAGTACTTC	CASSEQIETQYF
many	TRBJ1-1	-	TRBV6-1	TGTGCCAGCAGTGAAGTAGGGTTGAGCACTGAAGCTTTCTTT	CASSEVGLSTEAFF
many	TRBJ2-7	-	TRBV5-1	TGCGCCAGCAGCCCCGGGACGCCGCAGGGCGAGCAGTACTTC	CASSPGTPQGEQYF
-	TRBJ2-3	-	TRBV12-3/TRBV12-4	TGTGCCAGCACCCAACCCTTTGCAGATACGCAGTATTTT	CASTQPFADTQYF
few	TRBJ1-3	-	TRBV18	TGTGCCAGCTCACCACCGATTCCTCGTCATAGCTCTGGAAACACCATATATTTT	CASSPPIPRHSSGNTIYF
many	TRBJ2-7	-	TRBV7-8	TGTGCCAGCAGCTTAGAATACGGGGCGAATTACGAGCAGTACTTC	CASSLEYGANYEQYF
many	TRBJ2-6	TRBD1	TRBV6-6	TGTGCCAGCAAAAGGGACAGGGACAACGTCCTGACTTTC	CASKRDRDNVLTF
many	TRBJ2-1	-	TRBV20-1	TGCAGTGCTAGAGTACAAAGGCAGGAGCAGTTCTTC	CSARVQRQEQFF
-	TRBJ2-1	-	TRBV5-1	TGCGCCAGCAGCTTGAGAGGACTGAACAATGAGCAGTTCTTC	CASSLRGLNNEQFF
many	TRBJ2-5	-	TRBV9	TGTGCCAGCAGCGTAGTCCCGAGGGAGACCCAGTACTTC	CASSVVPRETQYF
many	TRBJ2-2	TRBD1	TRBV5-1	TGCGCCAGCAGCCCAACCGGGACAGGGGTCGGGGAGCTGTTTTTT	CASSPTGTGVGELFF
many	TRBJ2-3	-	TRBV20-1	TGCAGTGCTAGAGATGGAGGGAGCGGTCATACGCAGTATTTT	CSARDGGSGHTQYF
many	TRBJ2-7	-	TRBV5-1	TGCGCCAGCAGCCCCGACGCTTTCCTCTACGAGCAGTACTTC	CASSPDAFLYEQYF
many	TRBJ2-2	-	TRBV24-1	TGTGCCACCAGTTCCCCCGGGGGATACGGGGAGCTGTTTTTT	CATSSPGGYGELFF
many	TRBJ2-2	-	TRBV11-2	TGTGCCAGCGGCGGGGAAGGGGCGAACACCGGGGAGCTGTTTTTT	CASGGEGANTGELFF
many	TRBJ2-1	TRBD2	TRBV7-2	TGTGCCAGCAGCAATAGCGGGGGGGCGTCCTACAATGAGCAGTTCTTC	CASSNSGGASYNEQFF
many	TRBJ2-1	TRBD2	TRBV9	TGTGCCAGCAGCGCCTGGACTAGCGGGAATTACAATGAGCAGTTCTTC	CASSAWTSGNYNEQFF
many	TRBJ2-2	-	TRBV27	TGTGCCAGCAGTTTGTTGGGGGGAAACACCGGGGAGCTGTTTTTT	CASSLLGGNTGELFF
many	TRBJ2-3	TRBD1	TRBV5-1	TGCGCCAGCAGCCGTGGACAGGGGATAAGGAATACGCAGTATTTT	CASSRGQGIRNTQYF
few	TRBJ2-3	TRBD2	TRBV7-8	TGTGCCAGCAGCTTAGTTCCTAGCGGGAGCGCAGATACGCAGTATTTT	CASSLVPSGSADTQYF
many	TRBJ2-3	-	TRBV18	TGTGCCAGCTCACCACGATTGGCAGATACGCAGTATTTT	CASSPRLADTQYF
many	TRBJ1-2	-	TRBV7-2	TGTGCCAGCACCTTATTTGTAGGGGTGGAGGTTGGCTACACCTTC	CASTLFVGVEVGYTF
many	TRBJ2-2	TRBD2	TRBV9	TGTGCCAGCAGCTACGGGGGGGCCGGGGAGCTGTTTTTT	CASSYGGAGELFF
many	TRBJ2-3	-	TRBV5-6	TGTGCCAGCAGCTTGGCGGTGGGGGCCGGAGATACGCAGTATTTT	CASSLAVGAGDTQYF
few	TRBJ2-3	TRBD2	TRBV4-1	TGCGCCAGCAGCTTTTACCGGGAGGGCACAGATACGCAGTATTTT	CASSFYREGTDTQYF
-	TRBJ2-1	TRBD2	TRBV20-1	TGCAGTGCTAGAGGCGGGAGGCACAATGAGCAGTTCTTC	CSARGGRHNEQFF
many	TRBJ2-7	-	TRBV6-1	TGTGCCAGCAGTGATCGGGACGAATCCTACGAGCAGTACTTC	CASSDRDESYEQYF
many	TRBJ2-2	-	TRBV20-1	TGCAGTGCTAGGGCCCCTCTCAGGGATACCGGGGAGCTGTTTTTT	CSARAPLRDTGELFF
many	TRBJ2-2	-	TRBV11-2	TGTGCCAGCAGCCGGACATGGAACACCGGGGAGCTGTTTTTT	CASSRTWNTGELFF
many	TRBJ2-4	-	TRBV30	TGTGCCTGGAGTGTAGGGGCGGCGGAATTACAAAACATTCAGTACTTC	CAWSVGAAELQNIQYF
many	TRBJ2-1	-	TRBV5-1	TGCGCCAGCACTAGGGGCCATGAGCAGTTCTTC	CASTRGHEQFF
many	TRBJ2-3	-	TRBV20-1	TGCAGTGCTGGTCCACAGGGTCGTGCAGATACGCAGTATTTT	CSAGPQGRADTQYF